The present entry profiles one T cell receptor (beta chain) with its context. Its antigen remains unknown. Extracted RNA was reverse transcribed, and the resulting cDNA served as sequencing template. Profiling relied on immunoSEQ multiplex PCR, and the TCRdb table lists in-frame clones only, not all of them. The sample has approximately 180,000 clones; around 64% are singletons. The sample belongs to a study of CD8+ T cells in alopecia areata. The study's findings and limits: Mice showed clearer TCR sharing than patients did, a gap that was possibly HLA-related.

PBMCs were stained for CD3, CD4 and CD8, and CD4+ and CD8+ T cells were sorted. The germline gives CDR1 SGHRS, CDR2 YFSETQ. CDR3 length equals 18 residues. The V segment lost 1 base and the J segment 0 bases; nucleotides outside the gene matches: 4. The sequences come from CD8+ T cells sorted from blood, collected at week 0. This receptor was taken from a human donor with alopecia areata. This rearrangement joins TRBV5-1 to TRBJ2-6; 10 nucleotides match TRBD1. CDR3 loop: CASSLWDRGSSGANVLTF. In DNA, the CDR3 is TGCGCCAGCAGCTTGTGGGACAGGGGCAGCTCTGGGGCCAACGTCCTGACTTTC.